What follows are 3 T cell receptor beta chains derived from one specimen sequenced in a study of CD8 T cells in ankylosing spondylitis. MiXCR, run by TCRdb on the 5' RACE reads, gives a single entry per CDR3 protein. The repertoire includes 150,000 to 250,000 distinct CDR3 sequences, roughly 13% of them detected once, and approximately 16% sits in the top ten. The sequencing sample was made of blood, either unsorted or a sorted T cell fraction (not recorded which). Receptors originate from a male donor with ankylosing spondylitis or in good health (not recorded which).

This clonotype was counted only a few times. CDR3 protein: CASSFTDRVGYEQYF. CDR3 bases: TGCGCCAGCAGCTTTACGGACAGGGTAGGCTACGAGCAGTACTTC. V and J are TRBV5-1 and TRBJ2-7, with TRBD1 matching 8 bases. V was pared by 2 bases and J by 3 bases, with 7 bases of the junction left unmatched. Germline assignment: CDR1 SGHRS and CDR2 YFSETQ. CDR3 length: 15 residues. The full variable domain, in which reference TRBV5-1 and TRBJ2-7 provide the parts outside the CDR3, is KAGVTQTPRYLIKTRGQQVTLSCSPISGHRSVSWYQQTPGQGLQFLFEYFSETQRNKGNFPGRFSGRQFSNSRSEMNVSTLELGDSALYLCASSFTDRVGYEQYFGPGTRLTVT.

The chain employs TRBV20-1 and TRBJ2-5, with D unresolved. V was pared by 0 bases and J by 1 base, with 12 bases between. Germline V CDR1 and CDR2: DFQATT, SNEGSKA (reference sequence). CDR3 length equals 15 residues. CDR3 residues: CSARDGSIPQETQYF. The CDR3 DNA follows: TGCAGTGCTAGAGATGGCTCGATCCCCCAAGAGACCCAGTACTTC.

This clonotype was detected ten times or more. The rearrangement joins TRBV5-1 to TRBJ2-2; the match to TRBD1 covers 9 bases. Trimming removed 4 bases from V and 2 bases from J; junction bases left unmatched: 9. CDR3 length: 17 residues. Germline V CDR1 and CDR2: SGHRS, YFSETQ. DNA of the CDR3: TGCGCCAGCAGCCCGGAGCCGGGACAGGGAAACACCGGGGAGCTGTTTTTT. This sequence encodes CASSPEPGQGNTGELFF. Supplemented by reference TRBV5-1 and TRBJ2-2, the full variable domain reads KAGVTQTPRYLIKTRGQQVTLSCSPISGHRSVSWYQQTPGQGLQFLFEYFSETQRNKGNFPGRFSGRQFSNSRSEMNVSTLELGDSALYLCASSPEPGQGNTGELFFGEGSRLTVL.